Each of the 7 T cell receptor beta chains below was sequenced from the same sample in a study of blood T cell repertoires in COVID-19. Sequencing was performed with immunoSEQ multiplex PCR; in TCRdb, only in-frame clones are kept and a portion is missing. The sample has some 260,000 clones, under 90% seen once. The material sequenced was PBMCs or T cells enriched from blood (not recorded which). These receptor sequences come from a man in his forties who had recovered from COVID-19.

In DNA, the CDR3 is TGTGCCAGCAGTTTATCCGGGGGGACTAATGAAAAACTGTTTTTT. Protein: CASSLSGGTNEKLFF. This rearrangement joins TRBV28 to TRBJ1-4, with D tentatively TRBD1 (5 bases). There are 15 residues in the CDR3. Germline V gene sequence: CDR1 MDHEN, CDR2 SYDVKM. Trimming removed 1 base at V and 2 bases at J, with 8 bases between.

This clone turned up a few times. The chain recombines TRBV28 with TRBJ1-1; possibly TRBD1 for D (6 bases). V was clipped by 8 bases and J by 4 bases, with 14 bases between them. The germline V gene encodes CDR1 MDHEN and CDR2 SYDVKM. This CDR3 has 13 residues. The CDR3 sequence is CASGWGQGTEAFF. Here the CDR3 DNA reads TGTGCCAGCGGTTGGGGGCAGGGCACTGAAGCTTTCTTT.

This chain joins TRBV19 and TRBJ1-5, with TRBD1 as a possible D gene (5 bases). The CDR3 loop spans 16 amino acids. Germline-derived CDR1 and CDR2 are LNHDA and SQIVND (reference sequence). V lost 5 bases and J lost 6, with 20 bases in between. CDR3 sequence: CASSPRREGTGQPQHF. The CDR3 region has the DNA TGTGCCAGTAGTCCGAGGAGGGAGGGGACCGGTCAGCCCCAGCATTTT.

The chain uses TRBV18 and TRBJ2-1, with D unresolved. CDR3 length: 13 residues. Trimming took 2 bases from V and 4 from J, leaving 6 bases between them. Germline lookup yields CDR1 KGHSH and CDR2 LQKENI. CDR3 region: CASSPSRYNEQFF. Here the CDR3 DNA reads TGTGCCAGCTCACCATCCAGATACAATGAGCAGTTCTTC.

The sample holds a few counts of this clone. The chain uses TRBV6-5 and TRBJ1-2, with D perhaps TRBD1 (5 bases). The CDR3 runs to 13 residues. Trimming took off 0 bases at V and 8 bases at J, with 10 bases between the two ends. In germline, CDR1 is MNHEY, CDR2 SVGAGI. This chain's CDR3 is CASSYSGLKGYTF. CDR3 bases: TGTGCCAGCAGTTACTCGGGACTAAAGGGCTACACCTTC.

The V gene is TRBV29-1, the J gene TRBJ2-6; D remains ambiguous. V gave up 3 bases and J gave up 0 bases, with 3 bases separating them. This CDR3 comprises 13 residues. Germline-derived CDR1 and CDR2 are SQVTM and ANQGSEA. The CDR3: CSVDGSGANVLTF. CDR3 DNA sequence: TGCAGCGTTGACGGCTCTGGGGCCAACGTCCTGACTTTC.

This clone appeared many times. CDR3 loop: CASSPARLRLYEQYF. The CDR3 bases are TGCGCCAGCAGCCCGGCGAGACTACGACTCTACGAGCAGTACTTC. The rearrangement joins TRBV5-1 to TRBJ2-7, with a tentative D call TRBD2 (5 bases). V dropped 4 bases and J dropped 3 bases, with 17 bases sitting between them. Germline loops: CDR1 SGHRS, CDR2 YFSETQ. The CDR3 covers 15 residues.